This T cell receptor beta chain was recovered during a study of T cell responses to AZD1222 COVID-19 vaccine. Assay: immunoSEQ multiplex PCR; the TCRdb copy retains only in-frame clones and omits some. The repertoire holds about 39,000 clones, about 88% seen once, with roughly 29% in the top ten. Study conclusions and caveats: Researchers report vaccine-associated CD4 TCRs spanning spike, with dominance at 160-218 and 743-854. The sample set comprised mostly white British donors with more females, and clonal diversity was possibly underestimated. Repertoires were collected only later (after the peak T cell response had occurred).

Comments on this clone: Its target is not known.

The CDR3 covers 13 residues. Per germline, CDR1 SGHRS and CDR2 YFSETQ. J was trimmed by 3 bases and V by 2 bases; bases with no gene match: 1. Sequenced material: peripheral blood, taken 28 days after the second dose of the MenACWY control vaccine. The V and J genes are TRBV5-1 and TRBJ1-2, with 7 nucleotides matching TRBD1. This clonotype originated in an adult who received the MenACWY meningococcal vaccine as a control. This CDR3 is CASSFDRDYGYTF. CDR3 sequence (DNA): TGCGCCAGCAGCTTCGACAGGGACTATGGCTACACCTTC.